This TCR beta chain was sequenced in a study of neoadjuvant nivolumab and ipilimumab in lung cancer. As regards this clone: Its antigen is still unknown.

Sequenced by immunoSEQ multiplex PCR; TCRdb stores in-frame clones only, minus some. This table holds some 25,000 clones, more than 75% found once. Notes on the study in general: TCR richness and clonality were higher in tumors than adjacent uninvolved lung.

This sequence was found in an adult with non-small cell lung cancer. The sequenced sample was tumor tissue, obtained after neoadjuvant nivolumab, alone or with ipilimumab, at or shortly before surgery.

CDR3 nucleotide sequence: TGCAGCGACCGGGATCCCTCGGAGACCCAGTACTTC. Translating gives CSDRDPSETQYF. The chain has TRBV29-1 and TRBJ2-5; TRBD2 might be the D (5 bases). The CDR3 runs 12 residues. The V gene's germline CDR1 is SQVTM and CDR2 ANQGSEA. V was shortened by 7 bases and J by 5 bases, with 14 bases between the two germline ends. The full variable domain, its missing parts supplied by reference TRBV29-1 and TRBJ2-5, is SAVISQKPSRDICQRGTSLTIQCQVDSQVTMMFWYRQQPGQSLTLIATANQGSEATYESGFVIDKFPISRPNLTFSTLTVSNMSPEDSSIYLCSDRDPSETQYFGPGTRLLVL.